Following are 32 T cell receptor beta chains from one sample sequenced in a study of cytomegalovirus exposure and HLA in healthy donors. The PCR contained 60 Vbeta and 13 Jbeta primers. The data were produced by immunoSEQ multiplex PCR, yet TCRdb's version contains in-frame clones alone and is incomplete. The profile shows approximately 130,000 clones, approximately 75% of them singletons. Sequences were obtained from PBMCs. Receptors were obtained from a man aged 40-55 years in good health and CMV-seronegative.

This clone was recorded a few times. The chain uses TRBV18 and TRBJ2-2, with unresolved D. Germline V gene sequence: CDR1 KGHSH, CDR2 LQKENI. The CDR3 sequence is 14 residues long. V was trimmed by 3 bases and J by 5 bases, leaving 10 bases between them. This CDR3 is CASSPPSVTGELFF. As DNA, the CDR3 is TGTGCCAGCTCACCGCCTAGTGTTACCGGGGAGCTGTTTTTT.

Turning to this clone: The junction departs from germline at one end; a sequencing error may be responsible. The gene calls are TRBV5-1 and TRBJ2-6, with D tentatively TRBD1 (5 bases). Germline V gene data show CDR1 as SGHRS and CDR2 as YFSETQ. This CDR3 spans 13 amino acids. The CDR3 nucleotides are TGCGCCAGCAGAGGGTCTGGGGCCAACGGCCTGACTTTC. The encoded protein is CASRGSGANGLTF.

V usage is TRBV29-1 and J usage is TRBJ2-7, with TRBD1 matching 10 bases. CDR1 SQVTM and CDR2 ANQGSEA come from the germline V gene. J was trimmed by 5 bases and V by 3 bases; bases with no gene match: 1. CDR3 length: 12 residues. The CDR3 is CSVETGGDEQYF. The CDR3 DNA reads TGCAGCGTTGAGACAGGGGGCGACGAGCAGTACTTC.

V is TRBV21-1 and J is TRBJ1-1; the D call of TRBD1 is as the table states it, not checked on the DNA. TRBV21-1 is listed as a pseudogene. This CDR3 region has 15 residues. Here the CDR3 reads CASSKERTGHTEAFF. CDR3 DNA sequence: TGTGCCAGCAGCAAAGAAAGGACAGGGCACACTGAAGCTTTCTTT.

The chain uses TRBV7-9 and TRBJ1-2, with D perhaps TRBD1 (5 bases). The CDR3 runs to 17 residues. Germline V gives CDR1 SEHNR, CDR2 FQNEAQ (reference sequence). Trimming took 2 bases from V and 3 from J, leaving 19 bases between them. The CDR3 DNA reads TGTGCCAGCAGCTTAACAAGCCCCAGGGATTTCGACTATGGCTACACCTTC. Its translation is CASSLTSPRDFDYGYTF.

The J gene is TRBJ2-3, the V gene TRBV10-3, with TRBD2 matching 12 bases. CDR1 is ENHRY, CDR2 SYGVKD, per germline. This CDR3 has 15 residues. V lost 5 bases to trimming and J lost 4 bases; unmatched junction nucleotides: 4. CDR3 residues: CAISRTSGASDTQYF. CDR3 DNA sequence: TGTGCCATCAGTAGGACTAGCGGGGCCTCAGATACGCAGTATTTT.

The genes are TRBV30 and TRBJ1-2, with a possible D match to TRBD1 (6 bases). The CDR3 spans 12 residues. Trimming removed 1 base from V and 14 bases from J, with 17 bases in between. The germline V gene encodes CDR1 GTSNPN and CDR2 SVGIG (reference sequence). CDR3 residues: CAWSGLGAPGTF. As DNA, the CDR3 is TGTGCCTGGAGTGGTTTGGGGGCGCCGGGGACCTTC.

Concerning this clone itself: The junction does not match germline at one end; this may be a read error. The V gene is TRBV7-9, the J gene TRBJ2-7; 9 bases are a match to TRBD1. The CDR3 has 16 residues. Germline V CDR1 and CDR2: SEHNR, FQNEAQ (reference sequence). The CDR3 reads CSSSLFGGTGSPEQYF. CDR3 sequence (DNA): TGTTCCAGCAGCTTATTCGGGGGGACAGGGTCCCCCGAGCAGTACTTC.

The gene calls are TRBV7-3 and TRBJ2-3, with a tentative D call TRBD2 (6 bases). V lost 3 bases, J lost 6 bases, and 10 bases lay in between. The germline V gene has CDR1 SGHTA and CDR2 FQGTGA. The CDR3 covers 13 residues. CDR3 in DNA: TGTGCCAGCAGCTTTCGGGGGTCGGATACGCAGTATTTT. Residues: CASSFRGSDTQYF.

The chain links TRBV4-1 to TRBJ2-5; weak D call: TRBD2 (6 bases). The CDR3 has 14 residues. Trimming shortened V by 2 bases and J by 5 bases, and 12 bases separated the two germline ends. CDR1 and CDR2 from the germline V gene are MGHRA and YSYEKL. CDR3 DNA sequence: TGCGCCAGCAGCCAACGACTAGTGGGGGAGACCCAGTACTTC. Amino acids: CASSQRLVGETQYF.

This clone has just a few counts. This chain connects TRBV9 to TRBJ2-1; D unresolved. This CDR3 comprises 15 residues. Germline lookup yields CDR1 SGDLS and CDR2 YYNGEE. V was clipped by 0 bases and J by 0 bases, with 7 bases between them. CDR3 in amino acids: CASSVGASSYNEQFF. For the CDR3, the DNA is TGTGCCAGCAGCGTAGGGGCGAGCTCCTACAATGAGCAGTTCTTC.

This clone came up a few times. This rearrangement joins TRBV19 to TRBJ2-1, with D maybe TRBD1 (6 bases). With 5 bases removed from V and 0 bases from J, the gap between germline ends came to 11 bases. The V gene's germline CDR1 is LNHDA and CDR2 SQIVND (reference sequence). CDR3 length: 15 amino acids. In DNA, the CDR3 is TGTGCCAGTAGTCCAGACAGGATCTCCTACAATGAGCAGTTCTTC. Translation gives CASSPDRISYNEQFF.

The chain joins TRBV30 to TRBJ2-2; D uncertain. Trimming took 2 bases from V and 8 from J, leaving 18 bases between them. The CDR3 has 15 amino acids. Germline V gene data show CDR1 as GTSNPN and CDR2 as SVGIG (reference sequence). CDR3 in amino acids: CAWSPSSEDRGELFF. The CDR3 nucleotides are TGTGCCTGGAGTCCCTCGAGTGAAGATCGGGGGGAGCTGTTTTTT.

CDR3 DNA sequence: TGCGCCAGCAGCGGGGGGACTAGCGGGATGGTCGGAGATACGCAGTATTTT. It encodes CASSGGTSGMVGDTQYF. The chain has TRBV5-1 and TRBJ2-3, with 13 bases aligning to TRBD2. The junction had 10 bases not matched to a gene; V was cut back by 4 bases and J by 5 bases. The CDR3 covers 17 residues. Germline assignment: CDR1 SGHRS and CDR2 YFSETQ.

This clone was observed a handful of times. The V and J genes are TRBV9 and TRBJ2-7; 15 bases align to TRBD2. The ends lost 3 bases at V and 5 bases at J; junction bases unmatched: 3. The CDR3 length is 15 residues. Germline CDR1 reads SGDLS; CDR2 reads YYNGEE. CDR3 loop: CASSAGTSGRHEQYF. The DNA of the CDR3 is TGTGCCAGCAGCGCCGGGACTAGCGGGAGGCACGAGCAGTACTTC.

The table lists this clone with a few counts. This chain connects TRBV7-8 to TRBJ2-6, with TRBD1 matching over 7 bases. V lost 5 bases and J lost 2; bases outside the gene matches: 9. The CDR3 has 17 residues. Per the germline V gene, CDR1 is SGHVS and CDR2 is FQNEAQ. The CDR3 sequence is CASSDTLDRAGANVLTF. DNA of the CDR3: TGTGCCAGCAGCGATACCTTAGACAGGGCTGGGGCCAACGTCCTGACTTTC. The whole variable domain, filled in from reference TRBV7-8 and TRBJ2-6, reads GAGVSQSPRYKVAKRGQDVALRCDPISGHVSLFWYQQALGQGPEFLTYFQNEAQLDKSGLPSDRFFAERPEGSVSTLKIQRTQQEDSAVYLCASSDTLDRAGANVLTFGAGSRLTVL.

The chain joins TRBV4-3 to TRBJ1-2; D remains unclear. Germline CDR1 reads LGHNA; CDR2 reads YSLEER. Between the trimmed V and J ends, which lost 0 bases and 5 bases, there was a span of 13 bases. The CDR3 sequence is 15 residues long. CDR3 loop: CASSQERVRGYGYTF. CDR3 sequence (DNA): TGCGCCAGCAGCCAAGAGAGGGTTCGCGGATATGGCTACACCTTC.

The J gene is TRBJ1-6, the V gene TRBV29-1; 9 bases line up with TRBD1. The CDR3 contains 14 residues. The germline V gene has CDR1 SQVTM and CDR2 ANQGSEA. V lost 7 bases to trimming and J lost 9 bases; unmatched junction nucleotides: 10. This CDR3 reads CSADLRDRASPLHF. For the CDR3, the DNA is TGCAGCGCCGACCTCCGGGACAGGGCTTCACCCCTCCACTTT.

The chain couples TRBV7-2 to TRBJ2-5; a weak D match, TRBD2 (6 bases). The CDR3 totals 15 residues. Germline V gene sequence: CDR1 SGHTA, CDR2 FQGNSA. V was cut by 5 bases and J by 2 bases, with 15 bases left in between. In nucleotides, the CDR3 is TGTGCCAGCAGCCCCGGGGACTCTTATCAAGAGACCCAGTACTTC. It encodes CASSPGDSYQETQYF.

The J gene is TRBJ2-3, the V gene TRBV10-1; D remains ambiguous. V gave up 2 bases and J gave up 1 base, with 13 bases separating them. This CDR3 is built from 16 residues. CDR1 and CDR2 (germline): WNHNN, SYGVQD (reference sequence). CDR3 DNA sequence: TGCGCCAGCAGTGAGGGGTTTCGCGGTGGCACAGATACGCAGTATTTT. It encodes CASSEGFRGGTDTQYF.

The V and J genes are TRBV7-9 and TRBJ2-1; the D gene is possibly TRBD2 (7 bases). From germline, CDR1 is SEHNR and CDR2 FQNEAQ (reference sequence). Trimming removed 5 bases from V and 1 base from J, with 15 bases in between. The CDR3 contains 16 residues. CDR3 residues: CASSGQRGLSYNEQFF. CDR3 coding DNA: TGTGCCAGCAGCGGACAGCGGGGTCTGTCCTACAATGAGCAGTTCTTC.

This chain connects TRBV6-5 to TRBJ2-1, with TRBD2 matching over 10 bases. The junction had 5 bases not matched to a gene; V was cut back by 6 bases and J by 6 bases. The V gene's germline CDR1 is MNHEY and CDR2 SVGAGI. There are 14 residues in the CDR3. Written as DNA, the CDR3 is TGTGCCAGCAGCCGGGCTAGCGGGAGCAATGAGCAGTTCTTC. Amino acid sequence: CASSRASGSNEQFF.

The chain carries TRBV7-9 and TRBJ2-1; D is possibly TRBD2 (6 bases). V was clipped by 7 bases and J by 6 bases, with 19 bases between them. The germline CDR1 and CDR2 sequences are SEHNR and FQNEAQ (reference sequence). The CDR3 has 15 residues. CDR3 coding DNA: TGTGCCAGCACCTCCCGGGACTTCCCCACCAATGAGCAGTTCTTC. This codes for CASTSRDFPTNEQFF.

V and J are TRBV29-1 and TRBJ2-3; 10 bases align to TRBD2. CDR1 is SQVTM and CDR2 is ANQGSEA in the germline V gene. V gave up 6 bases and J gave up 0 bases; unmatched junction bases: 21. The CDR3 has 20 residues. CDR3 bases: TGCAGCGTGCCCCTGTGGTCTAGCGGGGGACGGATTCACAGCACAGATACGCAGTATTTT. Its translation: CSVPLWSSGGRIHSTDTQYF.

The chain joins TRBV7-6 to TRBJ2-1; the D gene is possibly TRBD1 (5 bases). Germline V gene sequence: CDR1 SGHVS, CDR2 FNYEAQ. Deletions cut 1 base from V and 8 bases from J, with 12 bases between. This CDR3 contains 14 residues. The CDR3 is CASSLGATTDEQFF. The CDR3 DNA reads as TGTGCCAGCAGCTTAGGGGCCACGACAGATGAGCAGTTCTTC.

The rearrangement joins TRBV2 to TRBJ1-1, with 8 nucleotides matching TRBD1. V lost 10 bases, J lost 0 bases, and 4 bases stayed unmatched. The CDR3 sequence is 13 residues long. Per the germline V gene, CDR1 is SNHLY and CDR2 is FYNNEI. CDR3 loop: CATQGAVNTEAFF. CDR3 in DNA: TGTGCCACCCAGGGGGCCGTGAACACTGAAGCTTTCTTT.

This clone has a single count. The chain has TRBV7-8 and TRBJ2-1; TRBD2 aligns across 8 bases. V shed 5 bases, J shed 4 bases, and the junction held 13 bases outside the gene matches. The V gene's germline CDR1 is SGHVS and CDR2 FQNEAQ. There are 17 residues in the CDR3. This CDR3 is CASSPSGGGRFYNEQFF. The CDR3 DNA follows: TGTGCCAGCAGCCCAAGCGGGGGCGGGCGTTTTTACAATGAGCAGTTCTTC.

In regard to this clone: Different DNA sequences within this sample yield the same CDR3. The V gene is TRBV10-3, the J gene TRBJ2-7, with 8 bases fitting TRBD1. The CDR3 extends over 14 amino acids. CDR1 is ENHRY, CDR2 SYGVKD, per germline. The V segment lost 8 bases and the J segment 5 bases; nucleotides outside the gene matches: 11. CDR3 nucleotide sequence: TGTGCCATCCGCCCAGGTTCAGGGGGCGACGAGCAGTACTTC. It codes for CAIRPGSGGDEQYF.

This chain links TRBV9 with TRBJ2-2, with TRBD2 as a possible D gene (6 bases). V was pared by 0 bases and J by 2 bases, with 14 bases between. CDR1 SGDLS and CDR2 YYNGEE come from the germline V gene. This CDR3 region has 17 residues. CDR3 DNA: TGTGCCAGCAGCGTAGAGGAGGGCCTCGCTAACACCGGGGAGCTGTTTTTT. Translation: CASSVEEGLANTGELFF.

The table lists this clone with a count of one. The chain links TRBV5-1 to TRBJ1-1; D possibly corresponds to TRBD1 (6 bases). The germline V gene has CDR1 SGHRS and CDR2 YFSETQ. Trimming shortened V by 3 bases and J by 1 base, and 10 bases separated the two germline ends. This CDR3 has 14 residues. The DNA for the CDR3 is TGCGCCAGCAGCTCCCAGACAGGGAACACTGAAGCTTTCTTT. Residues: CASSSQTGNTEAFF.

V and J are TRBV5-1 and TRBJ1-2, with TRBD1 matching 7 bases. Germline V gene sequence: CDR1 SGHRS, CDR2 YFSETQ. V trimming: 0 bases; J trimming: 2 bases; junction bases outside the gene matches: 7. The CDR3 has 16 residues. CDR3 bases: TGCGCCAGCAGCTTGGAGAGGGGGCCCCCGAACTATGGCTACACCTTC. Its protein is CASSLERGPPNYGYTF.

The chain links TRBV23-1 to TRBJ1-1, with TRBD1 matching over 9 bases. TRBV23-1 is placed among ORFs of uncertain function. The CDR3 extends over 14 amino acids. V gave up 6 bases and J gave up 2 bases; unmatched junction bases: 4. The CDR3 loop is CASRTGGENTEAFF. The CDR3 DNA reads as TGCGCCAGCAGGACAGGGGGGGAAAACACTGAAGCTTTCTTT.